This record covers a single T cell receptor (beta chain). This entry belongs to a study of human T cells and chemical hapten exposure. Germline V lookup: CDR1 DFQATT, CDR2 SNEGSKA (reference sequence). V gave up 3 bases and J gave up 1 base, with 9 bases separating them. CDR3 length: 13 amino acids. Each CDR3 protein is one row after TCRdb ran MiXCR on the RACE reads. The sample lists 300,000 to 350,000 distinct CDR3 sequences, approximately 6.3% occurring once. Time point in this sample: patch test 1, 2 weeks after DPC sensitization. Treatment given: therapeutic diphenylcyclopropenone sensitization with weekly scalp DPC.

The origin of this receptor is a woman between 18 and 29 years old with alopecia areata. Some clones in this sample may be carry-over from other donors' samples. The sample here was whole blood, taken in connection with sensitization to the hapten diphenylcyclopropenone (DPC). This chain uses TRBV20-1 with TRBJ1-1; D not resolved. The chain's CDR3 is CSARSDGNTEAFF. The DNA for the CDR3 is TGCAGTGCTAGGTCGGACGGGAACACTGAAGCTTTCTTT.